The rows below give T cell receptor beta chains drawn from one sample of a study of blood T cell repertoires in COVID-19. This table comes from immunoSEQ multiplex PCR, and its TCRdb copy is limited to in-frame clones, with some not included. The table includes hundreds of thousands of clones, roughly nine tenths detected once. Sequencing was done on a sample of peripheral blood. Receptor source: a woman in her forties or fifties with COVID-19, enrolled during active disease. Both conserved end residues are part of each CDR3. D genes are given only for firm matches. For some rows the clone size is stated as once, few or many, or as a class when expanded; others skip it.

TRBV7-3	-	TRBJ1-2	-	CASAPEGSYGYTF	TGTGCCAGCGCCCCGGAGGGCTCCTATGGCTACACCTTC
TRBV5-4	-	TRBJ2-7	-	CASSLDENPYEQYF	TGTGCCAGCAGCTTGGATGAGAATCCTTACGAGCAGTACTTC
TRBV13	TRBD1	TRBJ1-6	-	CASSLDLRDRGSSPLHF	TGTGCCAGCAGCCTCGACCTCCGGGACAGGGGGTCTTCACCCCTCCACTTT
TRBV10-3	TRBD2	TRBJ2-5	-	CATTGGRGETQYF	TGTGCCACGACGGGGGGACGCGGAGAGACCCAGTACTTC
TRBV6-1	-	TRBJ1-6	-	CASSEGRGSSPLHF	TGTGCCAGCAGTGAGGGCAGGGGAAGTTCACCCCTCCACTTT
TRBV5-5	-	TRBJ2-6	once	CASSPRQTSGANVLTF	TGTGCCAGCAGCCCACGACAGACCTCTGGGGCCAACGTCCTGACTTTC
TRBV6-5	TRBD1	TRBJ2-3	-	CASATQQGSTDTQYF	TGTGCCAGCGCCACCCAACAGGGGAGCACAGATACGCAGTATTTT
TRBV7-9	-	TRBJ1-2	-	CASSLVGGMDYGYTF	TGTGCCAGCAGCTTAGTGGGGGGAATGGACTATGGCTACACCTTC
TRBV19	TRBD1	TRBJ1-5	-	CASSDTGVDQPQHF	TGTGCCAGTAGCGACACAGGGGTTGATCAGCCCCAGCATTTT
TRBV11-2	-	TRBJ1-3	-	CASSFSLSGNTIYF	TGTGCCAGCAGCTTCAGTCTCTCTGGAAACACCATATATTTT
TRBV28	-	TRBJ1-4	-	CASSSGGLGEKLFF	TGTGCCAGCAGTTCGGGGGGATTGGGTGAAAAACTGTTTTTT
TRBV24-1	TRBD2	TRBJ2-3	-	CATSDCMFSSGGYTDTQYF	TGTGCCACCAGTGATTGTATGTTTTCTAGCGGGGGGTACACAGATACGCAGTATTTT
TRBV7-3	TRBD1	TRBJ1-3	-	CASSPSNTGGTLDTIYF	TGTGCCAGCAGCCCCTCTAATACAGGGGGCACTCTGGACACCATATATTTT
TRBV19	-	TRBJ1-6	-	CASSSMGQAMGSPLHF	TGTGCCAGTAGTTCCATGGGCCAGGCGATGGGTTCACCCCTCCACTTT
TRBV7-9	-	TRBJ1-1	-	CASSFTLLDEAFF	TGTGCCAGCAGCTTCACGTTGCTAGATGAAGCTTTCTTT
TRBV7-3	TRBD2	TRBJ2-1	-	CASSLAGDSYNEQFF	TGTGCCAGCAGCCTAGCGGGGGACTCCTACAATGAGCAGTTCTTC
TRBV6-5	TRBD1	TRBJ1-2	-	CASRRSQGNGYTF	TGTGCCAGCAGACGATCACAGGGGAATGGCTACACCTTC
TRBV7-9	TRBD2	TRBJ2-4	-	CASSLVLAVLAKNIQYF	TGTGCCAGCAGCTTAGTCCTAGCGGTGTTAGCCAAAAACATTCAGTACTTC
TRBV6-6	-	TRBJ1-4	-	CASSYSGGTNEKLFF	TGTGCCAGCAGTTACTCGGGGGGGACTAATGAAAAACTGTTTTTT
TRBV6-2/TRBV6-3	TRBD1	TRBJ1-1	-	CASSTGQAAFF	TGTGCCAGCAGCACTGGACAGGCAGCTTTCTTT
TRBV16	-	TRBJ1-2	-	CASSQSTDPNYGYTF	TGTGCCAGCAGCCAATCAACAGATCCGAACTATGGCTACACCTTC
TRBV9	TRBD1	TRBJ2-2	-	CASSGQGSGELFF	TGTGCCAGCAGCGGACAGGGATCCGGGGAGCTGTTTTTT
TRBV19	-	TRBJ2-5	-	CASSAPLGRAQETQYF	TGTGCCAGTAGTGCTCCTCTAGGCAGGGCACAAGAGACCCAGTACTTC
TRBV9	TRBD2	TRBJ2-1	-	CASSVEASGLKNNEQFF	TGTGCCAGCAGCGTAGAGGCTAGCGGGCTTAAAAACAATGAGCAGTTCTTC
TRBV5-4	-	TRBJ2-3	-	CASSLQGSTDTQYF	TGTGCCAGCAGCTTACAGGGTAGCACAGATACGCAGTATTTT
TRBV27	TRBD1	TRBJ2-2	-	CASSSWDRKIGELFF	TGTGCCAGCAGTTCCTGGGACAGGAAAATCGGGGAGCTGTTTTTT
TRBV24-1	TRBD2	TRBJ2-5	-	CATSDLSSGGAYQETQYF	TGTGCCACCAGTGATTTATCTAGCGGGGGGGCCTATCAAGAGACCCAGTACTTC
TRBV6-1	TRBD1	TRBJ2-7	-	CASSEHRGVYEQYF	TGTGCCAGCAGTGAGCACAGGGGAGTTTACGAGCAGTACTTC
TRBV3-1/TRBV3-2	-	TRBJ1-3	-	CASSRKIQVLSSGNTIYF	TGTGCCAGCAGCCGAAAGATTCAGGTTCTCAGCTCTGGAAACACCATATATTTT
TRBV5-8	-	TRBJ2-7	once	CASSLDAGVGPYEQYF	TGTGCCAGCAGCTTGGATGCAGGGGTGGGCCCCTACGAGCAGTACTTC
TRBV9	-	TRBJ2-3	-	CASSVGLDLAVVSTDTQYF	TGTGCCAGCAGCGTAGGGCTCGATCTCGCGGTCGTTAGCACAGATACGCAGTATTTT
TRBV5-4	-	TRBJ1-1	once	CASSPDRDTEAFF	TGTGCCAGCAGCCCCGACCGGGACACTGAAGCTTTCTTT
TRBV30	TRBD1	TRBJ2-4	-	CAWRDRAKNIQYF	TGTGCCTGGCGGGACAGGGCCAAAAACATTCAGTACTTC